The clone carrying this T cell receptor beta chain was detected only a few times. This specimen belongs to a study of cytotoxic CD8 clonotypes in ibrutinib-treated CLL. About the study: Response sampling took place at median around 13 months of treatment, range 6 to 36.

TCRdb keeps only in-frame clones here, not all; method: immunoSEQ multiplex PCR. The repertoire includes some 81,000 clones, roughly three quarters of them detected once, and around 4.8% sits in the top ten. Sample: PBMCs, taken after 12 months of ibrutinib treatment. This receptor was obtained from a human donor with chronic lymphocytic leukemia.

The CDR3 bases are TGCGCCAGCAGCCAAGACCCGGACAGTCTCGAGCAGTACTTC. Translation gives CASSQDPDSLEQYF. The V and J genes are TRBV4-3 and TRBJ2-7, with D perhaps TRBD1 (6 bases). Trimming removed 0 bases at V and 6 bases at J, with 12 bases between. Germline V CDR1 and CDR2: LGHNA, YSLEER. The CDR3 is 14 residues long.